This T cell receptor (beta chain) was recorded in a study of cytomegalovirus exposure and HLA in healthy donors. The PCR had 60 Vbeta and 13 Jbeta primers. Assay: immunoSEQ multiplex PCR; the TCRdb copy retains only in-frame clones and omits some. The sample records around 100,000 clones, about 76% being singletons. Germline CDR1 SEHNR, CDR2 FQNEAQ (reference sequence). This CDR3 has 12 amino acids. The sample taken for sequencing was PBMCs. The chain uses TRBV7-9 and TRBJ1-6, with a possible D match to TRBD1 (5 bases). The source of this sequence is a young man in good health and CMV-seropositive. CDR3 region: CSGGRVDSPLHF. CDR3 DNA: TGTTCCGGGGGACGGGTAGATTCACCCCTCCACTTT.